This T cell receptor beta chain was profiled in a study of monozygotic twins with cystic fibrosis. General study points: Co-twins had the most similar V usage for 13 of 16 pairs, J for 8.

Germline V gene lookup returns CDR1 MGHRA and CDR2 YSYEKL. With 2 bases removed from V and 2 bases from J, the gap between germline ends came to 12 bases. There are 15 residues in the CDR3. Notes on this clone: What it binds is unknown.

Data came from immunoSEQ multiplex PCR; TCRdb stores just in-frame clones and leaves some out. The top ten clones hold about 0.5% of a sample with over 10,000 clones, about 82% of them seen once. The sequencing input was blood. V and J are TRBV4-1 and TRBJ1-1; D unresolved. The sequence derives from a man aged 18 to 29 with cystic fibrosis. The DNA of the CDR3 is TGCGCCAGCAGCCAATGGGAGGAGGGAAACACTGAAGCTTTCTTT. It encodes CASSQWEEGNTEAFF.